These T cell receptor beta chains were read from a single sample in a study of OX40 agonist ivuxolimab in advanced cancers. Only in-frame clones appear in the TCRdb table, and some are missing; sequencing was by immunoSEQ multiplex PCR. The sample yields about 88,000 clones, approximately 85% seen once. This specimen was CD4+ or CD8+ T cells sorted from blood, taken in a trial of the OX40 agonist ivuxolimab. The source is an adult with an advanced solid tumor such as melanoma, head and neck, liver or kidney cancer. Both conserved end residues are part of each CDR3. The D gene is left open where the match is weak. Clone size is given for some rows only: seen once, a few or many times, or a class if the clone is expanded.

>once|TRBD1|TRBJ2-1|TRBV5-8
CASSVQGPNEQFF
TGTGCCAGCAGCGTACAGGGGCCAAATGAGCAGTTCTTC
>once|TRBD1|TRBJ1-4|TRBV19
CASSTRPAGTAEKLFF
TGTGCCAGTAGTACGCGCCCCGCCGGGACAGCTGAAAAACTGTTTTTT
>few|TRBD1|TRBJ1-6|TRBV5-1
CASSKSTGGSYNSPLHF
TGCGCCAGCAGCAAATCGACAGGGGGCTCCTATAATTCACCCCTCCACTTT
>few|TRBD1|TRBJ1-2|TRBV7-8
CASSPRTGNYGYTF
TGTGCCAGCAGCCCCCGGACAGGAAACTATGGCTACACCTTC
>-|TRBD1|TRBJ1-2|TRBV27
CASSPATGRRSYGYTF
TGTGCCAGCAGCCCAGCGACAGGGCGGAGAAGCTATGGCTACACCTTC
>-|TRBD1|TRBJ2-3|TRBV12-5
CASGSAEDRVLAYTQYF
TGTGCTAGTGGTTCGGCCGAGGACAGGGTCCTTGCTTATACGCAGTATTTT
>few|-|TRBJ1-4|TRBV5-4
CASSLGLYNEKLFF
TGTGCCAGCAGCTTGGGCCTTTATAATGAAAAACTGTTTTTT
>-|TRBD1|TRBJ2-5|TRBV9
CASSKDNRGETQYF
TGTGCCAGCAGCAAGGATAACAGGGGAGAGACCCAGTACTTC
>-|-|TRBJ2-5|TRBV15
CATSEGVGYQETQYF
TGTGCCACCAGCGAAGGGGTGGGGTACCAAGAGACCCAGTACTTC
>-|-|TRBJ1-1|TRBV7-2
CASSLVANTEAFF
TGTGCCAGCAGCTTAGTAGCTAACACTGAAGCTTTCTTT
>-|TRBD1|TRBJ2-3|TRBV27
CASSFGQDTDTQYF
TGTGCCAGCAGTTTCGGACAGGACACAGATACGCAGTATTTT
>-|TRBD1|TRBJ1-4|TRBV5-5
CASSLRPGQGSPSEKLFF
TGTGCCAGCAGCCTACGGCCGGGACAGGGTTCTCCTAGTGAAAAACTGTTTTTT
>-|-|TRBJ1-2|TRBV11-2
CASSLGGHPDGYTF
TGTGCCAGCAGCCTAGGGGGACATCCAGATGGCTACACCTTC
>-|-|TRBJ1-1|TRBV7-2
CASSPPPGAFF
TGTGCCAGCAGCCCCCCCCCAGGGGCTTTCTTT
>-|-|TRBJ2-3|TRBV7-6
CASSLGGFTDTQYF
TGTGCCAGCAGCTTAGGAGGCTTCACAGATACGCAGTATTTT
>-|-|TRBJ2-5|TRBV19
CASSPRGTDRETQYF
TGTGCCAGTAGTCCCAGAGGTACCGACAGAGAGACCCAGTACTTC
>-|TRBD1|TRBJ2-7|TRBV15
CATSRRTGVFYEQYF
TGTGCCACCAGCAGGAGGACAGGGGTATTCTACGAGCAGTACTTC
>once|TRBD1|TRBJ2-7|TRBV5-6
CASSFDRDEQYF
TGTGCCAGCAGCTTCGACAGGGACGAGCAGTACTTC
>-|-|TRBJ1-2|TRBV15
CATSRAGGVYGYTF
TGTGCCACCAGCAGAGCCGGGGGAGTCTATGGCTACACCTTC
>-|-|TRBJ2-5|TRBV7-9
CASSSYPGETQYF
TGTGCCAGCAGCTCCTATCCGGGGGAGACCCAGTACTTC
>-|-|TRBJ1-2|TRBV6-5
CASSTWDIYGYTF
TGTGCCAGCAGCACATGGGACATCTATGGCTACACCTTC
>-|-|TRBJ1-1|TRBV11-2
CASSSQMTGWAFF
TGTGCCAGCAGCTCACAGATGACAGGTTGGGCTTTCTTT
>-|-|TRBJ1-2|TRBV29-1
CSVEREGSGYTF
TGCAGCGTTGAAAGGGAGGGCAGCGGCTACACCTTC
>-|-|TRBJ1-5|TRBV30
CAWKGQDQPQHF
TGTGCCTGGAAGGGGCAGGATCAGCCCCAGCATTTT
>once|TRBD1|TRBJ2-7|TRBV18
CASSQTVITGTESSYEQYF
TGTGCCAGCTCCCAAACAGTAATAACCGGGACAGAGAGCTCCTACGAGCAGTACTTC
>-|-|TRBJ1-2|TRBV5-1
CASSPLLGGAEGYTF
TGCGCCAGCAGCCCTCTCCTCGGCGGGGCTGAAGGCTACACCTTC
>once|-|TRBJ1-5|TRBV30
CAWTGHGSNQPQHF
TGTGCCTGGACCGGACATGGGAGCAATCAGCCCCAGCATTTT
>few|-|TRBJ1-2|TRBV6-5
CASSYDRHYGYTF
TGTGCCAGCAGTTACGACAGGCACTATGGCTACACCTTC
>-|-|TRBJ2-5|TRBV15
CATSRELGGTQYF
TGTGCCACCAGCAGAGAATTGGGAGGGACCCAGTACTTC
>-|-|TRBJ2-6|TRBV19
CASSTAHSGANVLTF
TGTGCCAGTAGTACCGCACACTCTGGGGCCAACGTCCTGACTTTC
>-|-|TRBJ1-5|TRBV5-4
CASSLGGRGNQPQHF
TGTGCCAGCAGCTTGGGGGGGAGAGGCAATCAGCCCCAGCATTTT
>-|TRBD1|TRBJ2-2|TRBV19
CASRDRQGIAGELFF
TGTGCCAGTAGGGACAGACAGGGGATCGCCGGGGAGCTGTTTTTT
>-|-|TRBJ2-1|TRBV18
CASSPPGGNEQFF
TGTGCCAGCTCACCACCAGGGGGCAATGAGCAGTTCTTC
>-|-|TRBJ2-3|TRBV6-5
CASSPQVDGTDTQYF
TGTGCCAGCAGCCCACAGGTCGACGGCACAGATACGCAGTATTTT
>-|-|TRBJ2-3|TRBV13
CASRWGTTDTQYF
TGTGCCAGCAGGTGGGGAACGACAGATACGCAGTATTTT
>-|TRBD2|TRBJ2-1|TRBV9
CASSVGVTSGGGEQFF
TGTGCCAGCAGCGTAGGAGTAACTAGCGGGGGAGGTGAGCAGTTCTTC
>-|TRBD2|TRBJ2-3|TRBV19
CASSNLAGSRDTQYF
TGTGCCAGTAGTAATCTAGCGGGGAGTCGAGATACGCAGTATTTT
>-|-|TRBJ1-2|TRBV28
CASSLGHNYGYTF
TGTGCCAGCAGTTTAGGACACAACTATGGCTACACCTTC